This TCR beta chain is from a study of CD8 T cells in Susac syndrome. Sequencing targeted TCR beta in blood CD8+ and CD4+ T cells. This CDR3 is 17 amino acids long. Per germline, CDR1 KGHSH and CDR2 LQKENI. After removal of 10 bases from V and 3 bases from J, the junction contained 13 bases not matched to a gene. When the RNA was reverse transcribed, random hexamers were used with an input of roughly 0.45 to 1 ug. The immunoSEQ assay covered 54 Vbeta and 13 Jbeta segments for CDR3. TCRdb fed the immunoSEQ multiplex PCR reads into MiXCR, producing one record per CDR3 protein. The data show 330,000 or so distinct CDR3 sequences, around nine tenths seen once.

The sample consisted of CD8+ T cells from PBMCs. The rearrangement joins TRBV18 to TRBJ2-6; 9 nucleotides align to TRBD1. This clonotype originated in a human donor with multiple sclerosis. The CDR3 DNA is TGTGCCATCCCGACAGGGGGGAAACTGCGTGGGGCCAACGTCCTGACTTTC. As protein: CAIPTGGKLRGANVLTF.